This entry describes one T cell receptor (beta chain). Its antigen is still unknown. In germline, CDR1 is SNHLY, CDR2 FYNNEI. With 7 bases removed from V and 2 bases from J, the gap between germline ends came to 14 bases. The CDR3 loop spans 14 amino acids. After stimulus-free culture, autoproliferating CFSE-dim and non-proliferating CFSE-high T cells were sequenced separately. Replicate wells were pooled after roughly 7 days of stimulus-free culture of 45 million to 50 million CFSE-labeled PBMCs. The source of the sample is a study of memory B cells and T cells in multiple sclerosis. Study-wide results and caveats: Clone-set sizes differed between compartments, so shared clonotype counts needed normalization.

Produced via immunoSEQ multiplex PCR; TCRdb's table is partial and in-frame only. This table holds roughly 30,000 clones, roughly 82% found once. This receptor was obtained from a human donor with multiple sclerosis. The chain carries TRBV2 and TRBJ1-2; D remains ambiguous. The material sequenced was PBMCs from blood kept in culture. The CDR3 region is CASTPLSHNYGYTF. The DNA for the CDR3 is TGTGCCAGCACCCCCCTCAGTCACAACTATGGCTACACCTTC.